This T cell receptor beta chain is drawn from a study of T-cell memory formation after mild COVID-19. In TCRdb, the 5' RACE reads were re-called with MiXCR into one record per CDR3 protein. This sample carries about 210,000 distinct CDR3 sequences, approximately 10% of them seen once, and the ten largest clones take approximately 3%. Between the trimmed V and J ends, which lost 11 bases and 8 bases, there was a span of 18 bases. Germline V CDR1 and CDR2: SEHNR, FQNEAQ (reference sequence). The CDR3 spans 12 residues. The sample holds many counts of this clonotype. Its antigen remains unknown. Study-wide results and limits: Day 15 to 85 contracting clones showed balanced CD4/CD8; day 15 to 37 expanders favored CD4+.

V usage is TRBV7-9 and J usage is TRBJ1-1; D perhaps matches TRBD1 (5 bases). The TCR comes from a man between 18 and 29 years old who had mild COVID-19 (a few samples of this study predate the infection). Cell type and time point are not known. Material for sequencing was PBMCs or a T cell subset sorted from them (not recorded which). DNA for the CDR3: TGTGCCTGCCGACAGAAAGATCAGGAAGCTTTCTTT. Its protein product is CACRQKDQEAFF.